Listed below are T cell receptor beta chains from one sample, sequenced in a study of naive and memory T cell subsets. From the UMI-ligation and nested PCR reads, TCRdb called clonotypes with MiXCR, one entry per CDR3 protein. The sample holds about 85,000 distinct CDR3 sequences, over 10% seen once. The sample was central memory CD4+ T cells from blood. The origin of the receptors is a human donor in good health. CDR3s include the opening cysteine and the closing phenylalanine or tryptophan. D genes are given only for firm matches. Expanded clones get a size class; other rows say once, few or many, or leave the size out.

>-|TRBV28|many|TRBJ2-1
TGTGCCAGCAGTTTATCCAGCCCCCCAGGACTAATTGGGTTCTTC
CASSLSSPPGLIGFF
>TRBD1|TRBV6-2/TRBV6-3|-|TRBJ1-1
TGTGCCAGCAGCGAGACAGGGGGCTCGAACACTGAAGCTTTCTTT
CASSETGGSNTEAFF
>TRBD1|TRBV2|few|TRBJ2-1
TGTGCCAGCGGGAAAGGACAGGTCCGGGAGCAGTTCTTC
CASGKGQVREQFF
>-|TRBV5-4|many|TRBJ2-3
TGTGCCAGCAGCTTGGAGGCTAGGTCAGGGAAAACTAGCACAGATACGCAGTATTTT
CASSLEARSGKTSTDTQYF
>-|TRBV7-9|-|TRBJ1-2
TGTGCCAGCAGCTTAGAGACCAGCCTTAACTATGGCTACACCTTC
CASSLETSLNYGYTF
>TRBD2|TRBV7-8|few|TRBJ2-1
TGTGCCAGCAGCTCTAGCGGGAGGACCAATGAGCAGTTCTTC
CASSSSGRTNEQFF
>TRBD2|TRBV11-2|many|TRBJ2-3
TGTGCCAGCAGCTTGGGACTAGCGAGACATTCGAATACGCAGTATTTT
CASSLGLARHSNTQYF
>TRBD1|TRBV11-2|-|TRBJ1-2
TGTGCCAGCAGCTTAGTTGGCGGGACAGGCAACAATGGCTACACCTTC
CASSLVGGTGNNGYTF
>TRBD1|TRBV11-1|-|TRBJ1-6
TGTGCCAGCAGCTTATCTAAACCGGGACAGGGGATTTCACCCCTCCACTTT
CASSLSKPGQGISPLHF
>TRBD2|TRBV3-1|few|TRBJ2-3
TGTGCCAGCAGCCCCCAGACAGGACTAGCGGGGTCTAGCACAGATACGCAGTATTTT
CASSPQTGLAGSSTDTQYF
>-|TRBV20-1|many|TRBJ1-2
TGCAGTGCTCCGGACAAGTGGGAGGGCTACACCTTC
CSAPDKWEGYTF
>TRBD2|TRBV6-5|many|TRBJ2-1
TGTGCCAGCAGGGTAGCGGGAGGGCCCCACAATGAGCAGTTCTTC
CASRVAGGPHNEQFF
>TRBD2|TRBV5-1|many|TRBJ2-1
TGCGCCAGCAGCTCGGGACTAGCGGGACGTAATGAGCAGTTCTTC
CASSSGLAGRNEQFF
>-|TRBV6-2/TRBV6-3|many|TRBJ1-5
TGTGCCATCTCGGGAGGAACCGGCAATCAGCCCCAGCATTTT
CAISGGTGNQPQHF
>-|TRBV20-1|few|TRBJ2-1
TGCAGTGCTAGAGATAAGAGGGCGAGTAATGAGCAGTTCTTC
CSARDKRASNEQFF
>TRBD2|TRBV4-2|-|TRBJ2-1
TGTGCCAGCAGCCAAGATCTGCTAGCGGGAGGGGCTTTCGATGAGCAGTTCTTC
CASSQDLLAGGAFDEQFF
>TRBD1|TRBV20-1|-|TRBJ1-1
TGCAGTGCCGAGGGGGCGAGTAACACTGAAGCTTTCTTT
CSAEGASNTEAFF
>TRBD2|TRBV9|-|TRBJ2-7
TGTGCCAGCAGCGTTAGTACGGGAGGTCCCTACGAGCAGTACTTC
CASSVSTGGPYEQYF
>TRBD2|TRBV7-2|few|TRBJ2-4
TGTGCCAGCAGCTTAACCCCGGGACTAGCGGGAGTTGTAGCCAAAAACATTCAGTACTTC
CASSLTPGLAGVVAKNIQYF
>-|TRBV10-3|many|TRBJ2-2
TGTGCCACCACTACAGGGAACACCGGGGAGCTGTTTTTT
CATTTGNTGELFF
>TRBD2|TRBV12-3/TRBV12-4|many|TRBJ2-5
TGTGCCAGCAGTCCCCAGACTAGCGGAGAGACCCAGTACTTC
CASSPQTSGETQYF
>-|TRBV29-1|many|TRBJ2-5
TGCAGCGTCCTCCCCTCACAAGAGACCCAGTACTTC
CSVLPSQETQYF
>-|TRBV5-1|-|TRBJ2-3
TGCGCCAGCAGCTTGGAATTTTCGGATACGCAGTATTTT
CASSLEFSDTQYF
>-|TRBV6-1|many|TRBJ2-7
TGTGCCAGCAGCCCAATCACGATCACCCTCTACGAGCAGTACTTC
CASSPITITLYEQYF
>TRBD1|TRBV27|few|TRBJ1-1
TGCACCAGCAGTTCCGACAGGGATAACACTGAAGCTTTCTTT
CTSSSDRDNTEAFF
>TRBD2|TRBV20-1|-|TRBJ2-3
TGCAGTGCCCGGAGACTAGCTAGCACAGATACGCAGTATTTT
CSARRLASTDTQYF
>-|TRBV7-9|few|TRBJ2-1
TGTGCCAGCAGCTTATCGTCAGGGGTGAGCTCCTACAATGAGCAGTTCTTC
CASSLSSGVSSYNEQFF
>-|TRBV7-8|few|TRBJ1-1
TGTGCCAGCAGCATGGGCCAGTTCACTGAAGCTTTCTTT
CASSMGQFTEAFF
>TRBD1|TRBV20-1|few|TRBJ1-2
TGCAGTGCTAACCCTAGGGGGCGAGTGGGCTATGGCTACACCTTC
CSANPRGRVGYGYTF
>TRBD2|TRBV7-9|-|TRBJ2-7
TGTGCCAGCAGCTTTGGACTAGCGGGAGTCTTACACGAGCAGTACTTC
CASSFGLAGVLHEQYF
>-|TRBV20-1|-|TRBJ2-2
TGCAGTGCTAGAGATTCAGGGAGCTACACCGGGGAGCTGTTTTTT
CSARDSGSYTGELFF
>-|TRBV20-1|-|TRBJ2-5
TGCAGTGCTAGAGACAGGGCAGCGACCCAGTACTTC
CSARDRAATQYF
>-|TRBV29-1|-|TRBJ1-2
TGCAGCGTTGAAGATCTTATAACCCAAAGGGCTGGCTACACCTTC
CSVEDLITQRAGYTF
>-|TRBV9|many|TRBJ2-5
TGTGCCAGCAGCGTTGGAGGTGGGGGGAGGACCGGGGAGACCCAGTACTTC
CASSVGGGGRTGETQYF
>-|TRBV11-2|many|TRBJ2-3
TGTGCCAGCAGCCCCGGGATGGGAGATACGCAGTATTTT
CASSPGMGDTQYF
>-|TRBV19|-|TRBJ1-4
TGTGCCAGTAGTATCCGACAGGCAACTAATGAAAAACTGTTTTTT
CASSIRQATNEKLFF
>-|TRBV5-1|many|TRBJ2-7
TGCGCCAGCAGCTTGGTTTCATTATCGGGACCCCAGCACGAGCAGTACTTC
CASSLVSLSGPQHEQYF
>TRBD1|TRBV18|few|TRBJ1-2
TGTGCCAGCTCAGAAGCCGGACAGGGATCGGATGGCTACACCTTC
CASSEAGQGSDGYTF
>-|TRBV7-9|few|TRBJ2-7
TGTGCCAGCAGCCCCGGCCGGTCCTACGAGCAGTACTTC
CASSPGRSYEQYF
>TRBD1|TRBV11-2|few|TRBJ1-2
TGTGCCAGCAGCCTCGGACAGGGGATCGGTCTCCGTGGCTACACCTTC
CASSLGQGIGLRGYTF
>-|TRBV28|few|TRBJ2-3
TGTGCCAGCAGTTTTCGCCGGCAGGCTGGTGATACGCAGTATTTT
CASSFRRQAGDTQYF
>TRBD2|TRBV19|-|TRBJ2-7
TGTGCCAGTAGTGGGCTAGCGGGAGTTGACGAGCAGTACTTC
CASSGLAGVDEQYF
>-|TRBV6-5|-|TRBJ1-6
TGTGCCAGCAGTTACTCCCCAGGGGAGAATTCACCCCTCCACTTT
CASSYSPGENSPLHF
>-|TRBV5-4|-|TRBJ1-1
TGTGCCAGCAGCTTGCAGGGAGGGGGCACTGAAGCTTTCTTT
CASSLQGGGTEAFF
>TRBD1|TRBV19|few|TRBJ2-2
TGTGCCAGTAGACCGGGACAGGGTTCGGCCGGGGAGCTGTTTTTT
CASRPGQGSAGELFF
>-|TRBV7-9|-|TRBJ2-5
TGTGCCAGCAGCTTAGCTTTGCCCGTGGAGACCCAGTACTTC
CASSLALPVETQYF
>-|TRBV5-1|few|TRBJ2-3
TGCGCCAGCAGCGGCAAAGGTACAGATACGCAGTATTTT
CASSGKGTDTQYF
>TRBD1|TRBV6-6|medium-sized|TRBJ2-7
TGTGCCAGCAGTTCGAACCCAGGGGGCGAGCAGTACTTC
CASSSNPGGEQYF
>TRBD1|TRBV7-2|-|TRBJ2-2
TGTGCCAGCAGCAAGAGACAGGGTGGAAACACCGGGGAGCTGTTTTTT
CASSKRQGGNTGELFF